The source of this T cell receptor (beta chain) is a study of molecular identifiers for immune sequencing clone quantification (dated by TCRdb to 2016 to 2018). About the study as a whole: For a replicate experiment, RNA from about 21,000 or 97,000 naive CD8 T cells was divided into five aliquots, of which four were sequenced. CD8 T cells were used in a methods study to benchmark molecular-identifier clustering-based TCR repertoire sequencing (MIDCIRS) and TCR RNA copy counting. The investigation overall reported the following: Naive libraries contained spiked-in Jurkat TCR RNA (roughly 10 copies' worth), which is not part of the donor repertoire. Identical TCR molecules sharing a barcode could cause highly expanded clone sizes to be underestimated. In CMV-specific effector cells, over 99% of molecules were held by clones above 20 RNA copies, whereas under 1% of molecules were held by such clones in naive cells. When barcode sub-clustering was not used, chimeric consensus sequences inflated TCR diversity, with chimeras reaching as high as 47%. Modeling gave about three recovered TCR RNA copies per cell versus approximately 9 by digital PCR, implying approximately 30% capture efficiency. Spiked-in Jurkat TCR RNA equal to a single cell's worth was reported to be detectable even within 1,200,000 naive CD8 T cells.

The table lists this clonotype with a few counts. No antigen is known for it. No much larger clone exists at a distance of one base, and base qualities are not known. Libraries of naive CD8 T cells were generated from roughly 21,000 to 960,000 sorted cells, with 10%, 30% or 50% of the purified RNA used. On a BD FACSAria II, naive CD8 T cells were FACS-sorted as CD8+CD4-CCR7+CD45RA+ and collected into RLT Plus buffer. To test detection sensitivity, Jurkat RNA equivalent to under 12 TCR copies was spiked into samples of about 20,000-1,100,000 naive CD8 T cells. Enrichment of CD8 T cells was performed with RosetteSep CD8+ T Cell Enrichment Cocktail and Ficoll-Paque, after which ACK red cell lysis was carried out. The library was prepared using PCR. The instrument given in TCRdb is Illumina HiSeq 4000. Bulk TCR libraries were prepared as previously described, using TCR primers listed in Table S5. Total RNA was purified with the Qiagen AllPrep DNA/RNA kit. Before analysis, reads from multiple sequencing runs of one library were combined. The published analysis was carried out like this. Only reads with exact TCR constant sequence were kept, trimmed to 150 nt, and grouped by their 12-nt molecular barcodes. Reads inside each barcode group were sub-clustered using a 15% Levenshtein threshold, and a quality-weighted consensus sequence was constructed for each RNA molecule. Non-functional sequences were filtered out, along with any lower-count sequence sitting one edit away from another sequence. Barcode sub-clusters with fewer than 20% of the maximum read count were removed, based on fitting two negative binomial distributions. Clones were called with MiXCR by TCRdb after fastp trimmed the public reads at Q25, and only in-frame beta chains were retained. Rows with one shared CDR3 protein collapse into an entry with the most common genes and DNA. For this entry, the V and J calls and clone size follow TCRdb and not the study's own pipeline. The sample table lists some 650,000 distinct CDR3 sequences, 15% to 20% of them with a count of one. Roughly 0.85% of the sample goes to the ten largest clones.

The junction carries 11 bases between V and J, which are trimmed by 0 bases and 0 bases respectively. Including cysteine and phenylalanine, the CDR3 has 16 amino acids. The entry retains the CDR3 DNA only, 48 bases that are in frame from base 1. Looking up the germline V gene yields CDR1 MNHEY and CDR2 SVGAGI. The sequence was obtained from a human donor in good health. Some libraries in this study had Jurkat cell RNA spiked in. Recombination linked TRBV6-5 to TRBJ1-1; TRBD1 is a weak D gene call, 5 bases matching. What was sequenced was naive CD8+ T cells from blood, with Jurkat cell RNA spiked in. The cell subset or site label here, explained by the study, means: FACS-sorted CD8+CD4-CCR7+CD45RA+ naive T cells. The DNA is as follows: TGTGCCAGCAGTTACTCCCACTGGACACTGAACACTGAAGCTTTCTTT. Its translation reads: CASSYSHWTLNTEAFF.